These 7 T cell receptor beta chains were sequenced from one sample in a study of blood T cell repertoires in COVID-19. Sequencing was performed with immunoSEQ multiplex PCR; in TCRdb, only in-frame clones are kept and a portion is missing. In the table there are about 240,000 clones, roughly 87% of which are singletons. Sequenced: peripheral blood. The receptor source for this set is a man in his 60s who had recovered from COVID-19.

This sequence joins TRBV24-1 and TRBJ1-2, with TRBD1 as a possible D gene (5 bases). Germline loops: CDR1 KGHDR, CDR2 SFDVKD. Trimming took off 3 bases at V and 7 bases at J, with 14 bases between the two ends. There are 14 residues in the CDR3. The CDR3 loop reads CATSDPRTTGGYTF. The CDR3, as DNA: TGTGCCACCAGTGATCCCAGGACAACCGGTGGCTACACCTTC.

The chain has TRBV12-3 or TRBV12-4 and TRBJ1-2; 9 bases are shared with TRBD1. The J segment lost 4 bases and the V segment lost 6 bases, leaving 3 bases of the junction unmatched. The CDR3 covers 13 residues. DNA for the CDR3: TGTGCCAGCAGGAGGGACAGGGTCTATGGCTACACCTTC. Its protein product is CASRRDRVYGYTF.

The J gene is TRBJ2-7, the V gene TRBV6-6, with 7 bases matching TRBD1. The germline gives CDR1 MNHNY, CDR2 SVGAGI (reference sequence). This CDR3 is built from 15 residues. The trim removed 0 bases at V and 6 bases at J, leaving 8 bases unmatched. The CDR3 DNA sequence: TGTGCCAGCAGTTACTCACGACAGGGCGCTCGCGAGCAGTACTTC. It specifies CASSYSRQGAREQYF.

The chain employs TRBV9 and TRBJ2-2; the D gene is possibly TRBD1 (5 bases). CDR3 size: 15 residues. The ends were cut back, 0 bases at V and 6 bases at J, with 12 bases in the middle. Germline V lookup: CDR1 SGDLS, CDR2 YYNGEE. CDR3 protein: CASSVATGWAGELFF. CDR3 sequence (DNA): TGTGCCAGCAGCGTAGCTACAGGTTGGGCCGGGGAGCTGTTTTTT.

The V call is TRBV27, the J call TRBJ2-1, with 12 bases that match TRBD1. Trimming at V came to 6 bases and at J to 8 bases, leaving 14 bases not matched to a gene. This CDR3 spans 17 amino acids. Per the germline V gene, CDR1 is MNHEY and CDR2 is SMNVEV (reference sequence). The CDR3 region has the DNA TGTGCCAGCAGCGTCATCGGGACAGGGGGCGGGTGGGATGAGCAGTTCTTC. Translated: CASSVIGTGGGWDEQFF.

J is TRBJ1-1 and V is TRBV15, with D perhaps TRBD1 (5 bases). There are 16 residues in the CDR3. V was cut by 0 bases and J by 1 base, with 12 bases left in between. Germline-derived CDR1 and CDR2 are LNHNV and YYDKDF (reference sequence). CDR3 bases: TGTGCCACCAGCAGAGAGGGTAGGGGATGGAACACTGAAGCTTTCTTT. Translation gives CATSREGRGWNTEAFF.

The rearrangement joins TRBV12-5 to TRBJ2-7; D remains unclear. Trimming removed 6 bases from V and 3 bases from J, with 9 bases in between. Germline CDR1 is LGHNT and CDR2 is FRNRAP. The CDR3 has 12 amino acids. For the CDR3, the DNA is TGTGCTAGTGGCTTTCCGGGCTACGAGCAGTACTTC. Translation: CASGFPGYEQYF. Complete variable domain (other parts from reference TRBV12-5 and TRBJ2-7): DARVTQTPRHKVTEMGQEVTMRCQPILGHNTVFWYRQTMMQGLELLAYFRNRAPLDDSGMPKDRFSAEMPDATLATLKIQPSEPRDSAVYFCASGFPGYEQYFGPGTRLTVT.